Listed below are T cell receptor beta chains from one sample, sequenced in a study of T cell repertoires in aging, cancer and after chemotherapy. MiXCR, run by TCRdb on the multiplex PCR reads, gives a single entry per CDR3 protein. The table lists about 4,700 distinct CDR3 sequences, 20% to 25% of them singletons, with over 7.5% in the top ten. The sequencing input was blood. These receptors all stem from a human donor in good health. The donor label of this sample is uncertain. CDR3s include the opening cysteine and the closing phenylalanine or tryptophan. D genes are given only for firm matches. Rows give clone size only sometimes, using once, few, many, or a class for an expanded clone.

D gene: NA
clone size: few
V gene: TRBV20-1
J gene: TRBJ1-5
CDR3 protein: CSASGRGLDQPQHF
CDR3 DNA: TGCAGTGCTAGCGGCCGGGGTTTAGATCAGCCCCAGCATTTT

D gene: NA
clone size: few
V gene: TRBV6-5
J gene: TRBJ1-3
CDR3 protein: CASRLGGSGNTIYF
CDR3 DNA: TGTGCCAGCAGACTTGGGGGCTCTGGAAACACCATATATTTT

D gene: NA
clone size: many
V gene: TRBV5-4
J gene: TRBJ1-2
CDR3 protein: CASSLDLGQNYGYTF
CDR3 DNA: TGTGCCAGCAGCTTGGATTTGGGTCAGAACTATGGCTACACCTTC

D gene: NA
clone size: NA
V gene: TRBV6-5
J gene: TRBJ2-3
CDR3 protein: CASRAPRTDTQYF
CDR3 DNA: TGTGCCAGCAGGGCCCCCCGCACAGATACGCAGTATTTT

D gene: TRBD1
clone size: medium-sized
V gene: TRBV5-4
J gene: TRBJ2-1
CDR3 protein: CASSLDRRTGQFF
CDR3 DNA: TGTGCCAGCAGCTTGGATCGAAGGACAGGGCAGTTCTTC

D gene: NA
clone size: NA
V gene: TRBV7-2
J gene: TRBJ1-5
CDR3 protein: CASSLEGSAEQPQHF
CDR3 DNA: TGTGCCAGCAGCTTAGAGGGCTCCGCGGAACAGCCCCAGCATTTT

D gene: NA
clone size: medium-sized
V gene: TRBV11-3
J gene: TRBJ1-6
CDR3 protein: CASSLGTYNSPLHF
CDR3 DNA: TGTGCCAGCAGCTTAGGGACCTATAATTCACCCCTCCACTTT

D gene: TRBD1
clone size: many
V gene: TRBV7-2
J gene: TRBJ1-5
CDR3 protein: CASSRDRGNQPQHF
CDR3 DNA: TGTGCCAGCAGCCGCGACAGGGGTAATCAGCCCCAGCATTTT

D gene: NA
clone size: medium-sized
V gene: TRBV5-4
J gene: TRBJ2-1
CDR3 protein: CASSLAGTRSLEQFF
CDR3 DNA: TGTGCCAGCAGCTTGGCCGGGACCCGTTCTCTAGAGCAGTTCTTC

D gene: TRBD1
clone size: medium-sized
V gene: TRBV6-5
J gene: TRBJ1-6
CDR3 protein: CASSLSRGTDDSPLHF
CDR3 DNA: TGTGCCAGCAGCCTCTCACGCGGGACAGACGATTCACCCCTCCACTTT

D gene: TRBD2
clone size: large
V gene: TRBV29-1
J gene: TRBJ2-3
CDR3 protein: CSVEGTSGVSTDTQYF
CDR3 DNA: TGCAGCGTTGAAGGGACTAGCGGGGTCAGCACAGATACGCAGTATTTT

D gene: NA
clone size: once
V gene: TRBV6-5
J gene: TRBJ1-1
CDR3 protein: CASRSPGWDTEAFF
CDR3 DNA: TGTGCCAGCAGGTCACCCGGTTGGGACACTGAAGCTTTCTTT

D gene: TRBD1
clone size: once
V gene: TRBV5-1
J gene: TRBJ2-3
CDR3 protein: CASSADRNTDTQYF
CDR3 DNA: TGCGCCAGCAGCGCGGACAGGAACACAGATACGCAGTATTTT

D gene: TRBD2
clone size: medium-sized
V gene: TRBV5-1
J gene: TRBJ2-7
CDR3 protein: CASGPGLEGYEQYF
CDR3 DNA: TGCGCCAGCGGACCGGGACTAGAAGGCTACGAGCAGTACTTC

D gene: NA
clone size: medium-sized
V gene: TRBV27
J gene: TRBJ1-4
CDR3 protein: CASSSNEGNEKLFF
CDR3 DNA: TGTGCCAGCAGTTCAAATGAAGGGAATGAAAAACTGTTTTTT

D gene: NA
clone size: NA
V gene: TRBV29-1
J gene: TRBJ1-2
CDR3 protein: CSVGWGASFYGYTF
CDR3 DNA: TGCAGCGTTGGGTGGGGCGCGTCTTTCTATGGCTACACCTTC

D gene: NA
clone size: medium-sized
V gene: TRBV29-1
J gene: TRBJ1-2
CDR3 protein: CSVESGTYGYTF
CDR3 DNA: TGCAGCGTTGAATCAGGTACCTATGGCTACACCTTC

D gene: NA
clone size: NA
V gene: TRBV7-9
J gene: TRBJ2-7
CDR3 protein: CASSPLRTYEQYF
CDR3 DNA: TGTGCCAGCAGCCCGCTGAGAACCTACGAGCAGTACTTC

D gene: NA
clone size: NA
V gene: TRBV20-1
J gene: TRBJ1-2
CDR3 protein: CSARVEDYGYTF
CDR3 DNA: TGCAGTGCTAGAGTTGAGGACTATGGCTACACCTTC

D gene: TRBD1
clone size: many
V gene: TRBV6-6
J gene: TRBJ2-7
CDR3 protein: CASSGMGTGELGEQYF
CDR3 DNA: TGTGCCAGCAGCGGGATGGGGACAGGGGAATTGGGGGAGCAGTACTTC

D gene: NA
clone size: medium-sized
V gene: TRBV18
J gene: TRBJ1-3
CDR3 protein: CASSPLELQGHGNTIYF
CDR3 DNA: TGTGCCAGCTCACCACTCGAATTACAGGGCCACGGAAACACCATATATTTT

D gene: NA
clone size: NA
V gene: TRBV5-4
J gene: TRBJ2-1
CDR3 protein: CASNSRGGAGSYNEQFF
CDR3 DNA: TGTGCCAGCAACTCTAGGGGGGGGGCCGGCTCCTACAATGAGCAGTTCTTC

D gene: TRBD2
clone size: once
V gene: TRBV28
J gene: TRBJ2-7
CDR3 protein: CASTLAGSGYEQYF
CDR3 DNA: TGTGCCAGTACTCTAGCGGGTAGCGGCTACGAGCAGTACTTC

D gene: TRBD2
clone size: NA
V gene: TRBV5-1
J gene: TRBJ2-7
CDR3 protein: CASSLVGGGPDEQYF
CDR3 DNA: TGCGCCAGCAGCTTGGTCGGGGGGGGCCCGGACGAGCAGTACTTC

D gene: NA
clone size: once
V gene: TRBV10-2
J gene: TRBJ1-1
CDR3 protein: CASSRQDYTEAFF
CDR3 DNA: TGCGCCAGCAGTCGACAGGATTACACTGAAGCTTTCTTT

D gene: TRBD1
clone size: medium-sized
V gene: TRBV10-3
J gene: TRBJ1-5
CDR3 protein: CAAGTGDSNQPQHF
CDR3 DNA: TGTGCCGCCGGGACAGGGGATAGCAATCAGCCCCAGCATTTT

D gene: TRBD1
clone size: NA
V gene: TRBV12-3/TRBV12-4
J gene: TRBJ1-1
CDR3 protein: CAGRPSWDRGGEAFF
CDR3 DNA: TGTGCCGGCAGGCCCTCCTGGGACAGGGGGGGTGAAGCTTTCTTT

D gene: NA
clone size: few
V gene: TRBV5-1
J gene: TRBJ1-4
CDR3 protein: CASSLTSDNEKLFF
CDR3 DNA: TGCGCCAGCAGCTTGACGTCAGATAACGAAAAACTGTTTTTT

D gene: NA
clone size: medium-sized
V gene: TRBV15
J gene: TRBJ1-5
CDR3 protein: CATSRQHNQPQHF
CDR3 DNA: TGTGCCACCAGCAGACAGCATAATCAGCCCCAGCATTTT

D gene: NA
clone size: medium-sized
V gene: TRBV30
J gene: TRBJ1-2
CDR3 protein: CAWSEDPGGYYGYTF
CDR3 DNA: TGTGCCTGGAGTGAAGACCCCGGTGGGTACTATGGCTACACCTTC

D gene: TRBD1
clone size: few
V gene: TRBV18
J gene: TRBJ1-5
CDR3 protein: CASSVSGGQPQHF
CDR3 DNA: TGTGCCAGCTCGGTCTCAGGGGGTCAGCCCCAGCATTTT